The subject of this entry is one T cell receptor (beta chain). This specimen comes from a study of shared clonotypes between healthy human individuals. The CDR3 loop spans 12 amino acids. Germline V gives CDR1 LNHDA, CDR2 SQIVND (reference sequence). V was cut by 5 bases and J by 4 bases, with 8 bases left in between. The sorted-subset replicate PCRs were given roughly 200 ng DNA, which is approximately 30,000 T cell genomes. Sequencing was performed with immunoSEQ multiplex PCR; in TCRdb, only in-frame clones are kept and a portion is missing. The sample carries about 730,000 clones, 72% recorded once.

The clonotype was recovered from a woman aged 30 to 39 in good health. Sequenced material: memory CD4+ T cells sorted from blood. The subset denotes: CD45RA-negative fraction. The chain joins TRBV19 to TRBJ1-2, with a weak D call TRBD1 (5 bases). This CDR3 is CASSQDTYGYTF. The CDR3 DNA reads as TGTGCCAGTAGTCAGGACACCTATGGCTACACCTTC.